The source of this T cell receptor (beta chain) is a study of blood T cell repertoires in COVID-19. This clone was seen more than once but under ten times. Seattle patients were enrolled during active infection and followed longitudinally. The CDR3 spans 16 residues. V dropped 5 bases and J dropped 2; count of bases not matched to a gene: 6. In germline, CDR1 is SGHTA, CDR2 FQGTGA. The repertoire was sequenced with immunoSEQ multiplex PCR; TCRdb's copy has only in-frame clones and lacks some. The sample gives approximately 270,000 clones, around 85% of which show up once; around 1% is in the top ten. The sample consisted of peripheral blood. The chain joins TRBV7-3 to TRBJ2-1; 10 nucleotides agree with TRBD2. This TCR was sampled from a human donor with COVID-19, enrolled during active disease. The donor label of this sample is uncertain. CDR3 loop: CASSQSSGRAYNEQFF. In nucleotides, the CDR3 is TGTGCCAGCAGCCAATCCAGCGGGAGGGCCTACAATGAGCAGTTCTTC.